This TCR beta chain derives from a study of shared clonotypes between healthy human individuals. CDR1 is SGHVS, CDR2 FNYEAQ, per germline. CDR3 length equals 13 residues. V was cut by 5 bases and J by 8 bases, with 12 bases left in between. Clones were sequenced by immunoSEQ multiplex PCR, and TCRdb holds only the in-frame ones, with some missing. This repertoire shows a few million clones, 93% found once; its top ten account for approximately 0.4%. The gene calls are TRBV7-6 and TRBJ1-4; D unresolved. This sequence originates from a man between 18 and 35 years old in good health. Some clones in this sample may be carry-over from other donors' samples. The sequencing input was naive CD4+ T cells from PBMCs. Subset given: CD45RA+ positively selected. The CDR3 protein is CASSPREGEKLFF. The CDR3 bases are TGTGCCAGCAGCCCTCGGGAGGGAGAAAAACTGTTTTTT.